The rows below give T cell receptor beta chains drawn from one sample of a study of cytomegalovirus exposure and HLA in healthy donors. Measured with immunoSEQ multiplex PCR; TCRdb has only the in-frame clones, and not every one. The sample consists of approximately 180,000 clones, approximately 80% of them appearing once. Sequenced sample: PBMCs. The receptors were sampled from a woman between 40 and 50 years old in good health and CMV-seronegative. Each CDR3 is given with its conserved first and last residue. The D gene is left open where the match is weak. Clone size is given for some rows only: seen once, a few or many times, or a class if the clone is expanded.

D	size	V	J	CDR3	DNA
TRBD2	NA	TRBV29-1	TRBJ2-3	CSVSRSSGTDTQYF	TGCAGCGTTAGTCGGAGTAGCGGGACAGATACGCAGTATTTT
TRBD1	NA	TRBV4-2	TRBJ1-2	CASSQTGGEGYGYTF	TGTGCCAGCAGCCAGACAGGGGGCGAAGGCTATGGCTACACCTTC
TRBD2	NA	TRBV7-2	TRBJ2-1	CASSLVRENSEQFF	TGTGCCAGCAGCTTAGTGCGGGAGAACAGTGAGCAGTTCTTC
NA	NA	TRBV23-1	TRBJ1-3	CASSQSAEDSGNTIYF	TGCGCCAGCAGTCAATCTGCGGAAGACTCTGGAAACACCATATATTTT
NA	NA	TRBV19	TRBJ2-2	CASSITRQGSAGELFF	TGTGCCAGTAGTATTACGAGGCAGGGAAGCGCCGGGGAGCTGTTTTTT
TRBD1	NA	TRBV7-3	TRBJ1-2	CASSPSRGLNTF	TGTGCCAGCAGCCCATCGAGGGGGCTTAACACCTTC
NA	NA	TRBV6-1	TRBJ2-1	CASSEREQFF	TGTGCCAGCAGTGAACGTGAGCAGTTCTTC
TRBD2	NA	TRBV13	TRBJ2-3	CASSLSPSGSPTDTQYF	TGTGCCAGCAGCTTAAGTCCTAGCGGGAGCCCTACAGATACGCAGTATTTT
NA	NA	TRBV19	TRBJ2-1	CASSMGETWAYNEQFF	TGTGCCAGTAGTATGGGAGAGACTTGGGCCTACAATGAGCAGTTCTTC
TRBD1	NA	TRBV11-3	TRBJ2-3	CASSLAGGIDTQYF	TGTGCCAGCAGCTTAGCAGGGGGCATAGATACGCAGTATTTT
NA	NA	TRBV5-5	TRBJ1-2	CASSFRERGYGYTF	TGTGCCAGCAGCTTCCGGGAGAGGGGTTATGGCTACACCTTC
TRBD1	once	TRBV12-5	TRBJ1-2	CASGLGQGFTGIYGYTF	TGTGCTAGTGGTTTGGGACAGGGCTTTACGGGGATCTATGGCTACACCTTC
TRBD2	NA	TRBV30	TRBJ2-5	CAWTSGRLEETQYF	TGTGCCTGGACTAGCGGGAGATTGGAAGAGACCCAGTACTTC
NA	NA	TRBV9	TRBJ2-7	CASSVGPGKTYEQYF	TGTGCCAGCAGCGTCGGGCCAGGGAAAACCTACGAGCAGTACTTC
NA	NA	TRBV9	TRBJ1-1	CASSSGDMNTEAFF	TGTGCCAGCAGCTCCGGTGACATGAACACTGAAGCTTTCTTT
NA	NA	TRBV12-5	TRBJ1-1	CASGEQGFTEAFF	TGTGCTAGTGGTGAACAGGGCTTCACTGAAGCTTTCTTT
NA	NA	TRBV5-6	TRBJ2-3	CASSFADISTDTQYF	TGTGCCAGCAGCTTCGCGGATATTAGCACAGATACGCAGTATTTT
NA	NA	TRBV6-5	TRBJ1-2	CASSYSGGPGGGYTF	TGTGCCAGCAGTTACTCGGGGGGACCGGGTGGGGGCTACACCTTC
TRBD2	NA	TRBV6-5	TRBJ2-5	CASGRSGTQETQYF	TGTGCCAGCGGTCGGAGCGGGACCCAAGAGACCCAGTACTTC
NA	NA	TRBV10-3	TRBJ1-1	CAISEAGNTEAFF	TGTGCCATCAGTGAAGCGGGGAACACTGAAGCTTTCTTT
TRBD2	NA	TRBV7-2	TRBJ2-1	CASSLGGLAGVLTNEQFF	TGTGCCAGCAGCTTAGGCGGACTAGCGGGAGTATTGACGAATGAGCAGTTCTTC
NA	NA	TRBV5-1	TRBJ2-1	CASSLSGTGGHNEQFF	TGCGCCAGCAGCCTCTCCGGGACTGGGGGTCACAATGAGCAGTTCTTC
TRBD1	NA	TRBV7-9	TRBJ2-5	CASSTDRTQETQYF	TGTGCCAGCAGCACGGACAGGACACAAGAGACCCAGTACTTC
TRBD2	few	TRBV13	TRBJ2-3	CASSLGVGRTSGTDTQYF	TGTGCCAGCAGCTTGGGGGTGGGTCGGACTAGCGGCACAGATACGCAGTATTTT
TRBD1	NA	TRBV30	TRBJ1-2	CAWTFWVTGGSYGYTF	TGTGCCTGGACCTTCTGGGTGACAGGGGGCAGCTATGGCTACACCTTC
TRBD1	NA	TRBV11-2	TRBJ1-2	CASSLGPGQGYGYTF	TGTGCCAGCAGCTTAGGGCCGGGACAGGGCTATGGCTACACCTTC
TRBD2	NA	TRBV7-3	TRBJ2-1	CASSSVTSARNEQFF	TGTGCCAGCAGCTCGGTGACTAGCGCGAGGAATGAGCAGTTCTTC
TRBD1	NA	TRBV19	TRBJ2-3	CASSIDRDRTDTQYF	TGTGCCAGTAGTATAGACCGGGACAGAACAGATACGCAGTATTTT
TRBD2	NA	TRBV6-5	TRBJ2-5	CASTLTSVRETQYF	TGTGCCAGCACCCTGACTAGCGTCAGGGAGACCCAGTACTTC
TRBD1	NA	TRBV7-2	TRBJ2-1	CASSARQGSYNEQFF	TGTGCCAGCAGCGCGCGACAGGGATCCTACAATGAGCAGTTCTTC
NA	NA	TRBV27	TRBJ2-1	CAARWGLREDEQFF	TGTGCCGCCCGGTGGGGCCTGAGAGAGGATGAGCAGTTCTTC
NA	NA	TRBV5-1	TRBJ1-5	CASSLVAYQPQHF	TGCGCCAGCAGCTTGGTGGCTTATCAGCCCCAGCATTTT
NA	NA	TRBV7-2	TRBJ1-2	CASSLEGGARGYGYTF	TGTGCCAGCAGCTTAGAAGGGGGGGCGCGGGGCTATGGCTACACCTTC
NA	few	TRBV23-1	TRBJ1-2	CASQNSFSNYGYTF	TGCGCCAGCCAGAACAGCTTCTCTAACTATGGCTACACCTTC
NA	NA	TRBV29-1	TRBJ1-1	CSAVVLSNTEAFF	TGCAGCGCCGTAGTCCTGTCGAACACTGAAGCTTTCTTT